Listed below are T cell receptor beta chains from one sample, sequenced in a study of cytomegalovirus exposure and HLA in healthy donors. Produced via immunoSEQ multiplex PCR; TCRdb's table is partial and in-frame only. The sample lists over 200,000 clones, around 80% seen once, with around 2.9% in the top ten. The sequencing sample was made of PBMCs. The receptors come from a woman aged 60-70 years in good health and CMV-seropositive. CDR3s include the opening cysteine and the closing phenylalanine or tryptophan. D genes are given only for firm matches. For some rows the clone size is stated as once, few or many, or as a class when expanded; others skip it.

v_call: TRBV20-1
j_call: TRBJ2-7
d_call: .
clone_size: .
cdr3_nt: TGCAGTGTAGGACTGCCCTACGAGCAGTACTTC
cdr3_aa: CSVGLPYEQYF

v_call: TRBV7-3
j_call: TRBJ2-5
d_call: TRBD1
clone_size: .
cdr3_nt: TGTGCCAGCAGCCCTAGACAGGGGGAAAAGACCCAGTACTTC
cdr3_aa: CASSPRQGEKTQYF

v_call: TRBV6-6
j_call: TRBJ2-4
d_call: TRBD1
clone_size: few
cdr3_nt: TGTGCCAGCAGTTACTGGGGGACAGGGGAAAACATTCAGTACTTC
cdr3_aa: CASSYWGTGENIQYF

v_call: TRBV4-3
j_call: TRBJ1-2
d_call: TRBD1
clone_size: .
cdr3_nt: TGCGCCAGCAGCCAAGTGGGGGACAGGGGTCACTATGGCTACACCTTC
cdr3_aa: CASSQVGDRGHYGYTF

v_call: TRBV7-9
j_call: TRBJ2-1
d_call: TRBD1
clone_size: once
cdr3_nt: TGTGCCAGCAGCGTCGGGACAGGGTCCTACAATGAGCAGTTCTTC
cdr3_aa: CASSVGTGSYNEQFF

v_call: TRBV28
j_call: TRBJ1-6
d_call: .
clone_size: .
cdr3_nt: TGTGCCAGCAGGGGGACAAATTCACCCCTCCACTTT
cdr3_aa: CASRGTNSPLHF

v_call: TRBV5-6
j_call: TRBJ2-7
d_call: .
clone_size: .
cdr3_nt: TGTGCCAGCAGCTTGTATCAGGGTCCTTCCTACGAGCAGTACTTC
cdr3_aa: CASSLYQGPSYEQYF

v_call: TRBV19
j_call: TRBJ2-3
d_call: TRBD1
clone_size: .
cdr3_nt: TGTGCCAGTAGTAGAGAGACAGGGGCAGATACGCAGTATTTT
cdr3_aa: CASSRETGADTQYF

v_call: TRBV7-2
j_call: TRBJ1-1
d_call: .
clone_size: once
cdr3_nt: TGTGCCAGCAGCTTAAATCGGGACATTAACACTGAAGCTTTCTTT
cdr3_aa: CASSLNRDINTEAFF

v_call: TRBV15
j_call: TRBJ2-7
d_call: TRBD1
clone_size: .
cdr3_nt: TGTGCCACCAGCAGAGGGGACAGTAACTACGAGCAGTACTTC
cdr3_aa: CATSRGDSNYEQYF

v_call: TRBV19
j_call: TRBJ1-1
d_call: .
clone_size: .
cdr3_nt: TGTGCCAGTAGTATAGATCGGGGAACTGAAGCTTTCTTT
cdr3_aa: CASSIDRGTEAFF

v_call: TRBV5-4
j_call: TRBJ1-4
d_call: TRBD1
clone_size: .
cdr3_nt: TGTGCCAGCAGCTTACTGGGACAGAGTAATGAAAAACTGTTTTTT
cdr3_aa: CASSLLGQSNEKLFF

v_call: TRBV27
j_call: TRBJ2-7
d_call: TRBD1
clone_size: .
cdr3_nt: TGTGCCAGCTCCCGGGACAGGGGTGACGAGCAGTACTTC
cdr3_aa: CASSRDRGDEQYF

v_call: TRBV28
j_call: TRBJ2-1
d_call: TRBD2
clone_size: .
cdr3_nt: TGTGCCAGCTTAGTTCTAGCGGCACCAAATGAGCAGTTCTTC
cdr3_aa: CASLVLAAPNEQFF

v_call: TRBV9
j_call: TRBJ2-3
d_call: TRBD2
clone_size: few
cdr3_nt: TGTGCCAGCAGCGTAGGGGCGGGGGACACAGATACGCAGTATTTT
cdr3_aa: CASSVGAGDTDTQYF

v_call: TRBV2
j_call: TRBJ1-2
d_call: TRBD1
clone_size: .
cdr3_nt: TGTGCCAGCAAGGGGACAGGTTACTCTGGCTACACCTTC
cdr3_aa: CASKGTGYSGYTF

v_call: TRBV28
j_call: TRBJ1-4
d_call: TRBD1
clone_size: .
cdr3_nt: TGTGCCAGCAGTTCCGGACAGGAGAAGAAAAAACTGTTTTTT
cdr3_aa: CASSSGQEKKKLFF

v_call: TRBV7-9
j_call: TRBJ1-4
d_call: .
clone_size: .
cdr3_nt: TGTTCCAGCAGCTTAAAAGAGTCTAATGAAAAACTGTTTTTT
cdr3_aa: CSSSLKESNEKLFF

v_call: TRBV5-1
j_call: TRBJ1-4
d_call: TRBD1
clone_size: .
cdr3_nt: TGCGCCAGCAGCTCCACAGGGGGCAGTGAAAAACTGTTTTTT
cdr3_aa: CASSSTGGSEKLFF

v_call: TRBV5-6
j_call: TRBJ2-1
d_call: .
clone_size: .
cdr3_nt: TGTGCCAGCAGCTTGAGCTATACTGAGCAGTTCTTC
cdr3_aa: CASSLSYTEQFF

v_call: TRBV7-7
j_call: TRBJ2-3
d_call: .
clone_size: few
cdr3_nt: TGTGCCAGCAGCCAAGGGGGTTACACAGATACGCAGTATTTT
cdr3_aa: CASSQGGYTDTQYF

v_call: TRBV5-1
j_call: TRBJ2-2
d_call: .
clone_size: .
cdr3_nt: TGCGCCAGCAGCTCACTGCGGGGGCCCACCGGGGAGCTGTTTTTT
cdr3_aa: CASSSLRGPTGELFF

v_call: TRBV5-1
j_call: TRBJ1-3
d_call: .
clone_size: .
cdr3_nt: TGCGCCAGCACCGAGGGCCCCAACTCTGGAAACACCATATATTTT
cdr3_aa: CASTEGPNSGNTIYF

v_call: TRBV30
j_call: TRBJ2-7
d_call: TRBD1
clone_size: .
cdr3_nt: TGTGCCTGGAATTCCGGGACAGGGGTCTACGAGCAGTACTTC
cdr3_aa: CAWNSGTGVYEQYF

v_call: TRBV19
j_call: TRBJ1-1
d_call: TRBD1
clone_size: .
cdr3_nt: TGTGCCATTTTAGGACAGGGCATGAACACTGAAGCTTTCTTT
cdr3_aa: CAILGQGMNTEAFF

v_call: TRBV5-1
j_call: TRBJ1-4
d_call: .
clone_size: .
cdr3_nt: TGCGCCAGCACCCTCCTGACAGGTGGGAATGAAAAACTGTTTTTT
cdr3_aa: CASTLLTGGNEKLFF

v_call: TRBV5-1
j_call: TRBJ1-4
d_call: .
clone_size: few
cdr3_nt: TGCGCCAGCAGCTTGTTGGGGGGAGTAGAAGAAAAACTGTTTTTT
cdr3_aa: CASSLLGGVEEKLFF

v_call: TRBV19
j_call: TRBJ2-7
d_call: .
clone_size: .
cdr3_nt: TGTGCCAGTAGTACCTCAGGTTACGAGCAGTACTTC
cdr3_aa: CASSTSGYEQYF

v_call: TRBV4-1
j_call: TRBJ1-6
d_call: .
clone_size: .
cdr3_nt: TGCGCCAGCAGCCAGTACGGGAGCTCCTATAATTCACCCCTCCACTTT
cdr3_aa: CASSQYGSSYNSPLHF

v_call: TRBV6-5
j_call: TRBJ2-7
d_call: .
clone_size: .
cdr3_nt: TGTGCCAGCAGTTACTCGCTAGCCGGGGCCTACGAGCAGTACTTC
cdr3_aa: CASSYSLAGAYEQYF

v_call: TRBV29-1
j_call: TRBJ2-7
d_call: .
clone_size: .
cdr3_nt: TGCAGCGTCGCGAGGGACTTTCCCTACGAGCAGTACTTC
cdr3_aa: CSVARDFPYEQYF

v_call: TRBV10-3
j_call: TRBJ2-3
d_call: .
clone_size: .
cdr3_nt: TGTGCCATCAGTGACCCAAAGAGTGGTTTGACGCAGTATTTT
cdr3_aa: CAISDPKSGLTQYF

v_call: TRBV6-5
j_call: TRBJ1-5
d_call: .
clone_size: .
cdr3_nt: TGTGCCAGCAGTTACGTATGGGGAGCAAATCAGCCCCAGCATTTT
cdr3_aa: CASSYVWGANQPQHF

v_call: TRBV19
j_call: TRBJ2-2
d_call: .
clone_size: .
cdr3_nt: TGTGCCAGTAGTCCCCTTGAGACAAGTACCGGGGAGCTGTTTTTT
cdr3_aa: CASSPLETSTGELFF

v_call: TRBV10-1
j_call: TRBJ2-7
d_call: TRBD1
clone_size: .
cdr3_nt: TGCGCCAGCAGTGAGTCGATTCGCGCAGGGGGCGACTACGAGCAGTACTTC
cdr3_aa: CASSESIRAGGDYEQYF

v_call: TRBV29-1
j_call: TRBJ1-1
d_call: .
clone_size: few
cdr3_nt: TGCAGCGTATGGGGGACATTGGAACAGAACACTGAAGCTTTCTTT
cdr3_aa: CSVWGTLEQNTEAFF

v_call: TRBV5-4
j_call: TRBJ1-1
d_call: TRBD1
clone_size: .
cdr3_nt: TGTGCCAGCAGCCAGGGACAGGGGGACACTGAAGCTTTCTTT
cdr3_aa: CASSQGQGDTEAFF

v_call: TRBV12-5
j_call: TRBJ2-1
d_call: .
clone_size: .
cdr3_nt: TGTGCTAGTGGTTTGACCTTAGTCGGGGAGCAGTTCTTC
cdr3_aa: CASGLTLVGEQFF

v_call: TRBV15
j_call: TRBJ1-5
d_call: TRBD1
clone_size: .
cdr3_nt: TGTGCCACCAGCAGAGATACGGGACAGGGGGCCTTGGGGGCCCAGCATTTT
cdr3_aa: CATSRDTGQGALGAQHF

v_call: TRBV6-5
j_call: TRBJ1-1
d_call: .
clone_size: .
cdr3_nt: TGTGCCAGCAGTTACGGGCGGGGTGAAGCTTTCTTT
cdr3_aa: CASSYGRGEAFF

v_call: TRBV6-4
j_call: TRBJ1-2
d_call: .
clone_size: .
cdr3_nt: TGTGCCAGCAGTGTTTTAGGGGTAAACTATGGCTACACCTTC
cdr3_aa: CASSVLGVNYGYTF

v_call: TRBV6-5
j_call: TRBJ2-3
d_call: .
clone_size: .
cdr3_nt: TGTGCCAGCAGCAGGGGACGGACAGATACGCAGTATTTT
cdr3_aa: CASSRGRTDTQYF